The clone carrying this T cell receptor beta chain was detected a few times. The data belong to a study of post-analysis software for immune sequencing data. The authors incorporated unique molecular identifiers into the TCR beta cDNA libraries. TCRdb reprocessed the PCR reads with MiXCR, giving one entry per CDR3 protein. The sample contains about 160,000 distinct CDR3 sequences, roughly 35% of which appear only once. Sequencing was performed on blood, taken after autologous hematopoietic stem cell transplantation. This clonotype was sampled from a girl aged 5 to 17 with multiple sclerosis.

The CDR3 DNA reads TGTGCCAGCACCCTAATTGAGGGGGCGCGGCTAGCGGGAGAACGTGAGACCCAGTACTTC. It translates to CASTLIEGARLAGERETQYF. The genes are TRBV6-1 and TRBJ2-5, with 10 bases identical to TRBD2. The CDR3 consists of 20 residues. CDR1 MNHNS and CDR2 SASEGT come from the germline V gene. After removal of 7 bases from V and 5 bases from J, the junction contained 25 bases not matched to a gene.